This T cell receptor beta chain was obtained from a study of human T cells and chemical hapten exposure. Study-level points and caveats: TCRs at high frequency, those above 1 in 1000, did not change with DPC sensitization.

The template was total RNA from unfractionated whole blood. Separate cDNA molecules received unique molecular identifiers, which the library attached to them. In the authors' workflow: A per-sample median of around 100,000 TCRs was observed, with a range of about 20,000 to 690,600. TCRdb re-derived calls from the 5' RACE reads in MiXCR, one entry per CDR3 protein. TCRdb, rather than the study authors, made the V and J calls. The sample records 65,000 to 90,000 distinct CDR3 sequences, more than 15% being singletons. The junction had 9 bases not matched to a gene; V was cut back by 6 bases and J by 5 bases. The CDR3 is 14 amino acids. Note on this clonotype: Its antigen remains unidentified.

This TCR was recovered from a female donor in good health. The chain carries TRBV12-3 or TRBV12-4 and TRBJ2-7; TRBD2 aligns across 8 bases. This CDR3 is CASSLYGGGDEQYF. The CDR3 nucleotides read TGTGCCAGCAGCCTCTACGGGGGGGGTGACGAGCAGTACTTC.